This T cell receptor beta chain is from a study of OX40 agonist ivuxolimab in advanced cancers. Measured with immunoSEQ multiplex PCR; TCRdb has only the in-frame clones, and not every one. The table records tens of thousands of clones, 80% to 95% of them present only once. The table lists this clone with a count of one. As yet, its antigen is unknown. CDR3 length equals 15 residues. Per the germline V gene, CDR1 is PRHDT and CDR2 is FYEKMQ (reference sequence). V lost 1 base, J lost 3 bases, and 1 base stayed unmatched. The study's findings and limits: Near-lowest levels of clonal expansion characterized partial responders at 0.1-3.0 mg/kg.

The sample was CD4+ or CD8+ T cells sorted from blood, taken in a trial of the OX40 agonist ivuxolimab. The source is an adult with an advanced solid tumor such as melanoma, head and neck, liver or kidney cancer. The rearrangement uses TRBV13 and TRBJ2-5, with TRBD2 matching 11 bases. The CDR3 DNA reads TGTGCCAGCAGCTTAGCACTAGCGGGAGAAGAGACCCAGTACTTC. Translated: CASSLALAGEETQYF.